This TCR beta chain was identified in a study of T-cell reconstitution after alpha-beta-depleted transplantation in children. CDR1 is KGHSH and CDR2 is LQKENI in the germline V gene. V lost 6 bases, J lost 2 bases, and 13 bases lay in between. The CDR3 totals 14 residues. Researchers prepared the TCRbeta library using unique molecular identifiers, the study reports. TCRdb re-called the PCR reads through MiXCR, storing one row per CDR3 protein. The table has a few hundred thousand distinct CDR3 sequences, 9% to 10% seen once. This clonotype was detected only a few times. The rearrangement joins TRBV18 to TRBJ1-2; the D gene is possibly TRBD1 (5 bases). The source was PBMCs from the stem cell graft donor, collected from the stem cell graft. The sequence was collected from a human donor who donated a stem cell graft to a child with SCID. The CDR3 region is CASSSFRGNYGYTF. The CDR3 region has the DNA TGTGCCAGCTCTTCCTTCCGGGGGAACTATGGCTACACCTTC.